The sequence of this T cell receptor (beta chain) was determined in a study of blood T cell repertoires in COVID-19 (TCRdb year 2020). Background on the whole study: Collaborator samples came from the United States, Italy and Spain and covered acute and convalescent phases of COVID-19. The prospective study material was composed of cDNA or gDNA derived from T cells, B-cell-depleted T cells, or PBMCs. The dataset comprised deeply sampled blood TCRbeta repertoires from subjects exposed to, actively infected with, or recovered from COVID-19. The repertoires were made available in a free public database intended to serve as a resource for research on the immune response to SARS-CoV-2. The samples were drawn from two sources: the first 160 participants of the ongoing ImmuneRACE study, and 1,200 or so subjects contributed by 6 global collaborators. The sample metadata nearly always contained a de-identified subject ID, COVID-19 status, age in years and sex. HLA class I and class II types, where available, came from metadata supplied by the sample provider rather than from assay-based typing.

The immunoSEQ Assay, a bias-controlled multiplex PCR, was used to amplify TCRbeta CDR3 regions from genomic DNA. In the original analysis: Within the assay, amplification of reference gene primers was used to estimate how many nucleated cells each sample contained. Sequence reads were collapsed and filtered to measure the absolute abundance of every unique TCRbeta CDR3 rearrangement. For each sample, productive Simpson clonality was calculated as the square root of Simpson's diversity index across productive rearrangements. TCRdb obtained this table from immuneACCESS and retained in-frame rearrangements with V and J assigned. These tables miss some clones; where compared with another copy, unresolved V genes account for less than half of the shortfall, and the remainder is unexplained. That table supplies the V and J calls and clone size; D and trimming were determined from the DNA. The sample yields some 260,000 clones; around 80% were counted once. The ten largest make up under 4.5% of the sample.

The study at large found these results: The quantity of clinical and demographic metadata differed by source and by participant and was supplied without curation.

This clone was counted between two and nine times. No antigen is known for it. No base quality values were provided; no much bigger clone lies one nucleotide off. V lost 2 bases and J lost 4 bases; the stretch between them is 12 bases long. Reading from cysteine to phenylalanine, the CDR3 counts 16 amino acids. The CDR3 DNA has 48 bases and is translated from base 1. According to the germline V gene, CDR1 reads SGHVS and CDR2 reads FNYEAQ. Participants in the prospective study were enrolled through a virtual design, were aged 18 to 89 years, and lived in 24 United States geographic areas. In the prospective study, cohorts were assigned on the basis of participant-reported clinical history obtained from a screening survey and a study questionnaire. Each participant in the prospective study had whole blood, serum and a nasopharyngeal or oropharyngeal swab collected by mobile phlebotomists. Participants in the prospective study had the option to provide additional blood draws and questionnaires over a roughly 2-month period. Before DNA extraction, prospective study blood samples were shipped either frozen or at room temperature.

This sequence was found in a man in his thirties or forties with acute COVID-19. The V and J segments used are TRBV7-6 and TRBJ1-6, with the D gene call left open. The sequenced sample was PBMCs or T cells enriched from blood (not recorded which). The nucleotide sequence is TGTGCCAGCAGCTTAAGTGTTCCGGGATATAATTCACCCCTCCACTTT. It specifies CASSLSVPGYNSPLHF.